This T cell receptor beta chain was identified in a study of blood T cell repertoires in COVID-19. The overall study: The United States, Italy and Spain supplied acute and convalescent COVID-19 samples.

Note on this clone: A junction end diverges from the germline sequence, so it may reflect a read error.

The table came from immunoSEQ multiplex PCR; TCRdb's copy has only in-frame clones and leaves some out. The sample gives 350,000 to 550,000 clones, nearly 90% of which show up once; roughly 2% is in the top ten. Material for sequencing was PBMCs or T cells enriched from blood (not recorded which). This receptor was identified in a woman younger than 35 with acute COVID-19.

For the CDR3, the DNA is TGTGCCAGCAGCAGGGACAGGGAGAATCAGCTCCAGCATTTT. It specifies CASSRDRENQLQHF. V gene TRBV11-1 combines with J gene TRBJ1-5, with TRBD1 identical over 9 bases. The CDR3 contains 14 residues. Germline V gene data show CDR1 as SGHAT and CDR2 as FQDESV (reference sequence).